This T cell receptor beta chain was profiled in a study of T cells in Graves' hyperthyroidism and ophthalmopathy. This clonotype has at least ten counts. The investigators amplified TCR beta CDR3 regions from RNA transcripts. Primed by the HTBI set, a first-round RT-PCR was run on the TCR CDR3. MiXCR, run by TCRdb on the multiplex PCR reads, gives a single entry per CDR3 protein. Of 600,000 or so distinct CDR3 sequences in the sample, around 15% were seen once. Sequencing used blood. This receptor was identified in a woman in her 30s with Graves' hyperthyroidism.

CDR3 sequence reads: CSAMSGGNNEQFF. In DNA, the CDR3 is TGCAGTGCAATGAGCGGGGGAAACAATGAGCAGTTCTTC. The V and J genes are TRBV20-1 and TRBJ2-1; 8 nucleotides align to TRBD2. This CDR3 is built from 13 residues. Germline values: CDR1 DFQATT, CDR2 SNEGSKA (reference sequence). V was clipped by 6 bases and J by 5 bases; unmatched bases: 6.